The 3 T cell receptor beta chains listed next were all sequenced from one sample in a study of T-cell reconstitution after alpha-beta-depleted transplantation in children. It was with unique molecular identifiers that the TCRbeta library was prepared. TCRdb re-called the PCR reads with MiXCR, one entry per CDR3 protein. The sample contains fewer than 150,000 distinct CDR3 sequences, 23% of which appear only once. This specimen was PBMCs, mostly from graft donor cells, taken 180 days after TCRalphabeta/CD19-depleted stem cell transplant. The receptors here all came from a male patient between 2 and 10 years old who had a stem cell transplant for chronic granulomatous disease, so the T cells may come from the graft donor.

For the CDR3, the DNA is TGTGCCAGCAGTGAGCGTTCCTTGGGGTCGAAGTTCTTC. Encoded protein: CASSERSLGSKFF. The chain is built from TRBV25-1 and TRBJ2-1; D gene unclear. There are 13 residues in the CDR3. Trimming took 3 bases from V and 14 from J, leaving 17 bases between them. The germline V gene encodes CDR1 MGHDK and CDR2 SYGVNS.

The chain couples TRBV20-1 to TRBJ2-2; D call uncertain. The V gene lost 0 bases and the J gene lost 2 bases, with 4 bases spanning the gap. Germline assignment: CDR1 DFQATT and CDR2 SNEGSKA (reference sequence). There are 13 residues in the CDR3. In DNA, the CDR3 is TGCAGTGCTAGAGAACAAAACACCGGGGAGCTGTTTTTT. Amino acid sequence: CSAREQNTGELFF.

The chain joins TRBV29-1 to TRBJ1-1; possible D gene TRBD1, 5 bases. The CDR3 sequence is 10 residues long. Trimming removed 8 bases at V and 8 bases at J, with 12 bases between. Germline values: CDR1 SQVTM, CDR2 ANQGSEA. CDR3 in amino acids: CSTLEGEAFF. For the CDR3, the DNA is TGCAGCACCCTGGAGGGGGAAGCTTTCTTT.